This T cell receptor beta chain was documented in a study of cytomegalovirus exposure and HLA in healthy donors. With 0 bases removed from V and 6 bases from J, the gap between germline ends came to 12 bases. The CDR3 runs 13 residues. CDR1 GTSNPN and CDR2 SVGIG come from the germline V gene (reference sequence). With regard to this clone: The antigen is unknown.

Study findings and constraints: In a later analysis, the majority of CMV-associated beta chains seemingly showed HLA restriction. The listing of 160 or so TCR beta chains classed them as cytomegalovirus-associated.

The study ran its PCR with 60 Vbeta and 13 Jbeta primers. The table came from immunoSEQ multiplex PCR; TCRdb's copy has only in-frame clones and leaves some out. The sample lists approximately 150,000 clones; 63% were seen once. Every donor was a healthy person donating bone marrow. Though nominally healthy at sampling, donors likely had unrecorded immune exposures. Material for sequencing was PBMCs. The TCR was taken from a woman between 55 and 75 years old in good health and CMV-seropositive. V gene TRBV30 combines with J gene TRBJ2-7; D perhaps matches TRBD2 (5 bases). CDR3 sequence: CAWSVNMGSEQYF. The DNA for the CDR3 is TGTGCCTGGAGTGTAAATATGGGGAGCGAGCAGTACTTC.